These 15 T cell receptor beta chains were sequenced from one sample in a study of blood T cell repertoires in COVID-19. Clones were read by immunoSEQ multiplex PCR, and TCRdb kept only the in-frame ones, dropping some. The sample includes roughly 100,000 clones, roughly nine tenths seen only once; the top ten take about 18%. The material sequenced was peripheral blood. The receptor set was obtained from a man in his fifties or sixties with acute or convalescent COVID-19.

This clone was seen a few times. The rearrangement links TRBV6-5 to TRBJ2-2; TRBD1 might be the D (5 bases). Trimming took off 6 bases at V and 4 bases at J, with 15 bases between the two ends. Germline V CDR1 and CDR2: MNHEY, SVGAGI. The CDR3 loop spans 15 amino acids. The CDR3 protein is CASRPTEQITGELFF. The CDR3 DNA reads as TGTGCCAGCAGGCCGACAGAACAAATCACCGGGGAGCTGTTTTTT.

V gene TRBV7-2 combines with J gene TRBJ1-2, with 7 positions matching TRBD1. The CDR3 is 15 amino acids. CDR1 is SGHTA, CDR2 FQGNSA, per germline. V shed 1 base and J 5 bases; nucleotides not matched to a gene: 7. CDR3 amino acids: CASSLGGTETYGYTF. In DNA form, the CDR3 reads TGTGCCAGCAGCTTAGGCGGGACAGAGACTTATGGCTACACCTTC.

This clone was counted a single time. The V and J genes are TRBV7-9 and TRBJ1-1; D is unclear. In germline, CDR1 is SEHNR, CDR2 FQNEAQ (reference sequence). The CDR3 contains 14 residues. Trimming removed 1 base at V and 0 bases at J, with 6 bases between. The CDR3 here is CASSLERVNTEAFF. The CDR3 nucleotides are TGTGCCAGCAGCTTAGAACGGGTGAACACTGAAGCTTTCTTT. Combining the CDR3 with reference TRBV7-9 and TRBJ1-1 gives the whole variable domain DTGVSQNPRHKITKRGQNVTFRCDPISEHNRLYWYRQTLGQGPEFLTYFQNEAQLEKSRLLSDRFSAERPKGSFSTLEIQRTEQGDSAMYLCASSLERVNTEAFFGQGTRLTVV.

This sequence joins TRBV4-1 and TRBJ1-5; D may be TRBD1 (5 bases). The CDR3 length is 14 residues. The germline V gene encodes CDR1 MGHRA and CDR2 YSYEKL. V lost 0 bases and J 11 bases, leaving 14 bases between the germline ends. Written as DNA, the CDR3 is TGCGCCAGCAGCCAAGATAGGGGTGGTGGGGCCCAGCATTTT. Its protein product is CASSQDRGGGAQHF.

This chain connects TRBV5-6 to TRBJ1-4, with 8 bases lining up with TRBD1. The CDR3 is 17 amino acids. With V trimmed by 4 bases and J by 8 bases, 16 bases remained unmatched. The germline V gene has CDR1 SGHDT and CDR2 YYEEEE. The CDR3: CASSVAARQGAGEKLFF. CDR3 nucleotide sequence: TGTGCCAGCAGCGTGGCGGCCCGCCAGGGGGCGGGAGAAAAACTGTTTTTT. Combining the CDR3 with reference TRBV5-6 and TRBJ1-4 gives the whole variable domain DAGVTQSPTHLIKTRGQQVTLRCSPKSGHDTVSWYQQALGQGPQFIFQYYEEEERQRGNFPDRFSGHQFPNYSSELNVNALLLGDSALYLCASSVAARQGAGEKLFFGSGTQLSVL.

As DNA, the CDR3 is TGTGCCAGTAGCCCCCGGACAGGGGATGGCGAGCAGTACTTC. Its translation is CASSPRTGDGEQYF. The chain joins TRBV19 to TRBJ2-7; 9 nucleotides line up with TRBD1. J gave up 6 bases and V 6 bases, and 9 bases lay outside the gene matches. Germline-derived CDR1 and CDR2 are LNHDA and SQIVND (reference sequence). CDR3 length equals 14 residues.

This clone has only one observation. The gene calls are TRBV30 and TRBJ1-1; possible D gene TRBD1, 5 bases. Trimming removed 1 base at V and 11 bases at J, with 11 bases between. CDR1 and CDR2 (germline): GTSNPN, SVGIG (reference sequence). There are 11 residues in the CDR3. CDR3 DNA sequence: TGTGCCTGGAGTGGTCGACAGTCGGCTTTCTTT. Residues: CAWSGRQSAFF.

The rearrangement joins TRBV4-1 to TRBJ1-2; unclear D gene. The CDR3 is 13 residues long. CDR1 is MGHRA, CDR2 YSYEKL, per germline. The germline V and J ends were trimmed by 0 bases and 8 bases, with 10 bases remaining between them. The CDR3, as DNA: TGCGCCAGCAGCCAAGATCTCAGGATGGGCTACACCTTC. As protein: CASSQDLRMGYTF.

The CDR3, as DNA: TGTGCCAGCAGCCAAGAAGAGACAGGGTGGGATGAGCAGTTCTTC. Encoded protein: CASSQEETGWDEQFF. The V call is TRBV14, the J call TRBJ2-1, with 7 bases fitting TRBD1. V lost 0 bases, J lost 8 bases, and 7 bases stayed unmatched. In germline, CDR1 is SGHDN, CDR2 FVKESK. This CDR3 has 15 residues.

This clone was recorded once. The J gene is TRBJ1-6, the V gene TRBV7-9; 9 positions agree with TRBD1. CDR1 and CDR2 (germline): SEHNR, FQNEAQ (reference sequence). The CDR3 extends over 14 amino acids. J was trimmed by 9 bases and V by 5 bases; bases with no gene match: 5. The CDR3 DNA sequence: TGTGCCAGCAGCCCTGACAGGGGGTTTTCACCCCTCCACTTT. As protein: CASSPDRGFSPLHF.

The chain joins TRBV6-2 or TRBV6-3 to TRBJ2-5, with 7 bases fitting TRBD2. The CDR3 extends over 14 amino acids. The germline gives CDR1 MNHEY, CDR2 SVGEGT. V was pared by 4 bases and J by 2 bases, with 4 bases of the junction left unmatched. CDR3 sequence (DNA): TGTGCCAGCAGTTGGTCGGGAGGACAAGAGACCCAGTACTTC. Translated, it gives CASSWSGGQETQYF.

The chain couples TRBV19 to TRBJ1-1; D may be TRBD1 (6 bases). With 6 bases removed from V and 3 bases from J, the gap between germline ends came to 20 bases. Germline loops: CDR1 LNHDA, CDR2 SQIVND (reference sequence). The CDR3 covers 16 residues. The CDR3 region has the DNA TGTGCCAGTAGCCTTTTGGGCGGGGGCCCCTACACTGAAGCTTTCTTT. This sequence encodes CASSLLGGGPYTEAFF. Together with reference TRBV19 and TRBJ1-1, the CDR3 gives the full variable domain: DGGITQSPKYLFRKEGQNVTLSCEQNLNHDAMYWYRQDPGQGLRLIYYSQIVNDFQKGDIAEGYSVSREKKESFPLTVTSAQKNPTAFYLCASSLLGGGPYTEAFFGQGTRLTVV.

The chain recombines TRBV7-6 with TRBJ1-3; D not certain. This CDR3 spans 16 amino acids. Germline V gene lookup returns CDR1 SGHVS and CDR2 FNYEAQ. The V and J ends lost 0 bases and 4 bases respectively, with 13 bases between them. The CDR3 reads CASSLAVNPGGNTIYF. CDR3 in DNA: TGTGCCAGCAGCTTAGCGGTGAACCCCGGGGGAAACACCATATATTTT.

The chain links TRBV29-1 to TRBJ2-1, with D tentatively TRBD2 (6 bases). This CDR3 region has 12 residues. In germline, CDR1 is SQVTM, CDR2 ANQGSEA. The ends were cut back, 4 bases at V and 9 bases at J, with 13 bases in the middle. DNA of the CDR3: TGCAGCGTTGGGAACCCGGGGGTTGAGCAGTTCTTC. Encoded protein: CSVGNPGVEQFF.

This chain uses TRBV6-7 with TRBJ1-3; D is uncertain. TRBV6-7 is known as an ORF, though its function is uncertain. The CDR3 has 17 residues. V lost 8 bases, J lost 1 base, and 21 bases lay in between. The CDR3 region has the DNA TGTGCCAGCCTCCCCGGGATTAACAGAACGTCTGGAAACACCATATATTTT. It encodes CASLPGINRTSGNTIYF.